This T cell receptor (beta chain) was documented in a study of blood T cells in healthy people across ages. Overall study: About one barcoded TCR beta cDNA was captured per two T cells.

Primers used in a second PCR of roughly 7 to 12 cycles were a sample-barcoded 5' primer and a J-beta primer mix. The authors tagged each cDNA molecule using a template-switch adaptor with 12 random nucleotides. One entry per CDR3 protein, called by TCRdb with MiXCR from the 5' RACE reads. The table records about 830,000 distinct CDR3 sequences, 55% to 65% of them present only once. This clonotype was recorded a few times. The CDR3 has 17 amino acids. The germline CDR1 and CDR2 sequences are ENHRY and SYGVKD. Germline trimming cut 4 bases from V and 3 bases from J; bases unmatched to any gene: 7. The chain carries TRBV10-3 and TRBJ2-3; 13 nucleotides line up with TRBD2. Material for sequencing was blood. The TCR comes from a young man in good health. CDR3 coding DNA: TGTGCCATCAGTGGACTAGCGGGGGGACTCGGGACAGATACGCAGTATTTT. This codes for CAISGLAGGLGTDTQYF.